This section outlines one TCR beta chain sequence together with its context. Someone pulled total RNA out of unfractionated whole blood. This record belongs to a study of human T cells and chemical hapten exposure. Study-wide background: Minor pooled library volume differences mainly drove per-sample TCR yield variation.

Germline CDR1 MDHEN, CDR2 SYDVKM. Unmatched junction bases numbered 11, after V lost 7 bases and J lost 7 bases. This CDR3 comprises 14 residues. In the library, unique molecular identifiers were attached to individual cDNA molecules. Using its own MiXCR run on the 5' RACE reads, TCRdb lists one record per CDR3 protein. The top ten hold 2.8% of the sample, which has 100,000 to 120,000 distinct CDR3 sequences, approximately 20% seen once. This receptor was identified in a human donor in good health. The genes are TRBV28 and TRBJ1-1, with 8 bases identical to TRBD1. The CDR3 reads CASNARQGYYEAFF. The CDR3 coding sequence is TGTGCCAGCAACGCCAGACAGGGGTACTATGAAGCTTTCTTT. Using reference TRBV28 and TRBJ1-1 for the parts outside the CDR3, the full variable domain is DVKVTQSSRYLVKRTGEKVFLECVQDMDHENMFWYRQDPGLGLRLIYFSYDVKMKEKGDIPEGYSVSREKKERFSLILESASTNQTSMYLCASNARQGYYEAFFGQGTRLTVV.